Listed below are T cell receptor beta chains from one sample, sequenced in a study of CD8+ T cells in alopecia areata. Sequencing was performed with immunoSEQ multiplex PCR; in TCRdb, only in-frame clones are kept and a portion is missing. The repertoire consists of around 82,000 clones, with 51% occurring once and the leading ten covering approximately 5.7%. Material for sequencing was NKG2D-high CD8+ T cells sorted from blood. Receptor source: a human donor with alopecia areata. The CDR3 runs from the conserved cysteine through the conserved F or W. A D gene is named only where the DNA matches it firmly. Clone size is stated in some rows and not others, as once, few, many or a class when expanded.

j_call: TRBJ2-1; clone_size: few; v_call: TRBV18; d_call: .; cdr3_nt: TGTGCCAGCTCACCATGGGCGGACAATGAGCAGTTCTTC; cdr3_aa: CASSPWADNEQFF
j_call: TRBJ1-1; clone_size: .; v_call: TRBV30; d_call: .; cdr3_nt: TGTGCCTGGGAATCGGGAGGGCCTGAAGCTTTCTTT; cdr3_aa: CAWESGGPEAFF
j_call: TRBJ2-3; clone_size: .; v_call: TRBV29-1; d_call: .; cdr3_nt: TGCAGCGTTGAAGATGCCCCCGCAGATACGCAGTATTTT; cdr3_aa: CSVEDAPADTQYF
j_call: TRBJ2-7; clone_size: .; v_call: TRBV11-2; d_call: .; cdr3_nt: TGTGCCAGCAGCGGCGAGAGGTACGAGCAGTACTTC; cdr3_aa: CASSGERYEQYF
j_call: TRBJ2-5; clone_size: .; v_call: TRBV27; d_call: .; cdr3_nt: TGTGCCAGCGGCTTAGGCGGGGAGACCCAGTACTTC; cdr3_aa: CASGLGGETQYF
j_call: TRBJ2-1; clone_size: .; v_call: TRBV4-2; d_call: TRBD2; cdr3_nt: TGTGCCAGCAGCCAAGCGCCTAGCGGGGGGGCTTCTGAGCAGTTCTTC; cdr3_aa: CASSQAPSGGASEQFF
j_call: TRBJ2-1; clone_size: few; v_call: TRBV29-1; d_call: .; cdr3_nt: TGCAGCGTTGAAGAAGGACAGCCTTACAATGAGCAGTTCTTC; cdr3_aa: CSVEEGQPYNEQFF
j_call: TRBJ2-1; clone_size: .; v_call: TRBV4-1; d_call: TRBD1; cdr3_nt: TGCGCCAGCAGCCCCCACCCGGACAGGGGGAATGAGCAGTTCTTC; cdr3_aa: CASSPHPDRGNEQFF
j_call: TRBJ1-6; clone_size: .; v_call: TRBV19; d_call: .; cdr3_nt: TGTGCCAGTAGTATAGGACACTCCTATAATTCACCCCTCCACTTT; cdr3_aa: CASSIGHSYNSPLHF
j_call: TRBJ2-1; clone_size: few; v_call: TRBV7-8; d_call: .; cdr3_nt: TGTGTCGTTGTAGCCCCAGGTGAGCAGTTCTTC; cdr3_aa: CVVVAPGEQFF
j_call: TRBJ1-1; clone_size: .; v_call: TRBV30; d_call: .; cdr3_nt: TGTGCCTGGAATGGGGAGCCCACTGAAGCTTTCTTT; cdr3_aa: CAWNGEPTEAFF
j_call: TRBJ2-1; clone_size: few; v_call: TRBV28; d_call: .; cdr3_nt: TGTGCCAGCAGTCTACCCGACGGGGACAATGAGCAGTTCTTC; cdr3_aa: CASSLPDGDNEQFF
j_call: TRBJ1-5; clone_size: few; v_call: TRBV9; d_call: TRBD1; cdr3_nt: TGTGCCAGCAGCGTTGAGGGGGCGGACAATCAGCCCCAGCATTTT; cdr3_aa: CASSVEGADNQPQHF
j_call: TRBJ2-1; clone_size: .; v_call: TRBV30; d_call: .; cdr3_nt: TGTGCCCGTAGCGGAATCTCCTACAATGAGCAGTTCTTC; cdr3_aa: CARSGISYNEQFF
j_call: TRBJ2-7; clone_size: .; v_call: TRBV27; d_call: .; cdr3_nt: TGTGCCAGCAGTCCGATGAGCTCCTACGAGCAGTACTTC; cdr3_aa: CASSPMSSYEQYF
j_call: TRBJ2-1; clone_size: few; v_call: TRBV6-5; d_call: .; cdr3_nt: TGTGCCAGCAGTCCAAGATCCCGGGTGGATGAGCAGTTCTTC; cdr3_aa: CASSPRSRVDEQFF
j_call: TRBJ1-1; clone_size: .; v_call: TRBV5-6; d_call: TRBD1; cdr3_nt: TGTGCCAGCAGCTTGGCCACAGGGGGCATCACTGAAGCTTTCTTT; cdr3_aa: CASSLATGGITEAFF
j_call: TRBJ2-1; clone_size: .; v_call: TRBV13; d_call: TRBD2; cdr3_nt: TGTGCCAGCAGCAACACTAGCGGACAGATCTACAATGAGCAGTTCTTC; cdr3_aa: CASSNTSGQIYNEQFF
j_call: TRBJ2-3; clone_size: .; v_call: TRBV19; d_call: .; cdr3_nt: TGTGCCAGTAGTCCCACAGGGCCTACAGATACGCAGTATTTT; cdr3_aa: CASSPTGPTDTQYF
j_call: TRBJ1-1; clone_size: .; v_call: TRBV27; d_call: .; cdr3_nt: TGTGCCAGCATGGGGGGGACTGAAGCTTTCTTT; cdr3_aa: CASMGGTEAFF
j_call: TRBJ2-4; clone_size: once; v_call: TRBV6-6; d_call: .; cdr3_nt: TGTGCCTCTGGACCCTCACGGCTAGCCAAAAACATTCAGTACTTC; cdr3_aa: CASGPSRLAKNIQYF
j_call: TRBJ2-2; clone_size: few; v_call: TRBV13; d_call: TRBD1; cdr3_nt: TGTGCCAGCAGCTTAGGCGTCGGAGGACAGGGTGGCACCGGGGAGCTGTTTTTT; cdr3_aa: CASSLGVGGQGGTGELFF
j_call: TRBJ2-3; clone_size: .; v_call: TRBV29-1; d_call: TRBD2; cdr3_nt: TGCAGCGTTGACTTTGGGACTAGCGGGGGGTTCGCAGATACGCAGTATTTT; cdr3_aa: CSVDFGTSGGFADTQYF
j_call: TRBJ2-7; clone_size: .; v_call: TRBV4-1; d_call: TRBD2; cdr3_nt: TGCGCCAGCAGCCAAACTAGCGGGAGGTCCTACGAGCAGTACTTC; cdr3_aa: CASSQTSGRSYEQYF
j_call: TRBJ1-1; clone_size: .; v_call: TRBV2; d_call: .; cdr3_nt: TGTGCCAGCAGTGAAGGGCAGGGGCCGAACACTGAAGCTTTCTTT; cdr3_aa: CASSEGQGPNTEAFF
j_call: TRBJ2-3; clone_size: .; v_call: TRBV9; d_call: TRBD2; cdr3_nt: TGTGCCAGCAGTTATAGCGGGAGGGCCCAAGATACGCAGTATTTT; cdr3_aa: CASSYSGRAQDTQYF
j_call: TRBJ2-3; clone_size: few; v_call: TRBV6-6; d_call: .; cdr3_nt: TGTGCCAGCAGTTATCCCCGGGCAGATACGCAGTATTTT; cdr3_aa: CASSYPRADTQYF
j_call: TRBJ2-7; clone_size: .; v_call: TRBV7-9; d_call: .; cdr3_nt: TGTGCCAGCAGCTTGTCCTACGAGCAGTACTTC; cdr3_aa: CASSLSYEQYF
j_call: TRBJ1-5; clone_size: few; v_call: TRBV6-5; d_call: .; cdr3_nt: TGTGCCAGCAGTTGGACGGGGAATCAGCCCCAGCATTTT; cdr3_aa: CASSWTGNQPQHF
j_call: TRBJ2-1; clone_size: few; v_call: TRBV29-1; d_call: .; cdr3_nt: TGCAGCGTTGAACTAGGTAGCAATGAGCAGTTCTTC; cdr3_aa: CSVELGSNEQFF
j_call: TRBJ2-1; clone_size: .; v_call: TRBV27; d_call: TRBD2; cdr3_nt: TGTGCCAGCAGCCTGGGACTAGCGGGAGTCTTCAATGAGCAGTTCTTC; cdr3_aa: CASSLGLAGVFNEQFF
j_call: TRBJ2-1; clone_size: .; v_call: TRBV27; d_call: .; cdr3_nt: TGTGCCAGCAGTTTCGGTAATGAGCAGTTCTTC; cdr3_aa: CASSFGNEQFF
j_call: TRBJ2-4; clone_size: .; v_call: TRBV23-1; d_call: .; cdr3_nt: TGCGCCAGCAGTCGTGCCGGGGCCGGGAACATTCAGTACTTC; cdr3_aa: CASSRAGAGNIQYF
j_call: TRBJ1-5; clone_size: few; v_call: TRBV7-6; d_call: .; cdr3_nt: TGTGCCAGCAGCTTAGCAACGGGTCAGCCCCAGCATTTT; cdr3_aa: CASSLATGQPQHF
j_call: TRBJ2-1; clone_size: few; v_call: TRBV19; d_call: .; cdr3_nt: TGTGCCAGTAGTATACCGACTAGGGAGCAGTTCTTC; cdr3_aa: CASSIPTREQFF
j_call: TRBJ2-3; clone_size: .; v_call: TRBV11-2; d_call: TRBD2; cdr3_nt: TGTGCCAGCAGCCCGGACCTCCCGGGAGGAGATACGCAGTATTTT; cdr3_aa: CASSPDLPGGDTQYF
j_call: TRBJ1-6; clone_size: .; v_call: TRBV4-2; d_call: .; cdr3_nt: TGTGCCAGCAGCCACCCCCGGAGCCTCGGTTCACCCCTCCACTTT; cdr3_aa: CASSHPRSLGSPLHF
j_call: TRBJ2-2; clone_size: .; v_call: TRBV6-1; d_call: .; cdr3_nt: TGTGCCAGCAGGGTCGGGGAGCTGTTTTTT; cdr3_aa: CASRVGELFF
j_call: TRBJ1-2; clone_size: .; v_call: TRBV28; d_call: .; cdr3_nt: TGTGCCAGCAGTTTAGCTTTTGGGGGAGCTAACTATGGCTACACCTTC; cdr3_aa: CASSLAFGGANYGYTF
j_call: TRBJ2-7; clone_size: .; v_call: TRBV25-1; d_call: .; cdr3_nt: TGTGCCAGCAGTTCTCTCGGTTTCAAGGGGAGCGAGCAGTACTTC; cdr3_aa: CASSSLGFKGSEQYF
j_call: TRBJ1-6; clone_size: few; v_call: TRBV27; d_call: .; cdr3_nt: TGTGCCAGCAGCGCTATTGGGGCGACTTCACCCCTCCACTTT; cdr3_aa: CASSAIGATSPLHF
j_call: TRBJ1-6; clone_size: .; v_call: TRBV23-1; d_call: .; cdr3_nt: TGCGCCAGCAGTCAATTGCGGACAGCTTCTCTTTCACCCCTCCACTTT; cdr3_aa: CASSQLRTASLSPLHF
j_call: TRBJ2-1; clone_size: .; v_call: TRBV9; d_call: TRBD2; cdr3_nt: TGTGCCAGCAGCGGTCCCTCGGGGGGAGGGGCCTACAATGAGCAGTTCTTC; cdr3_aa: CASSGPSGGGAYNEQFF
j_call: TRBJ1-2; clone_size: .; v_call: TRBV5-4; d_call: .; cdr3_nt: TGTGCCAGCAGCTCGCCCATACAGGGCAGCTATGGCTACACCTTC; cdr3_aa: CASSSPIQGSYGYTF
j_call: TRBJ2-1; clone_size: few; v_call: TRBV7-9; d_call: .; cdr3_nt: TGTGCCAGCAGCTTAGAGGTAGCGGCTTACAATGAGCAGTTCTTC; cdr3_aa: CASSLEVAAYNEQFF
j_call: TRBJ1-1; clone_size: .; v_call: TRBV18; d_call: .; cdr3_nt: TGTGCCAGCTCACCACCGACGAACACTGAAGCTTTCTTT; cdr3_aa: CASSPPTNTEAFF
j_call: TRBJ1-1; clone_size: .; v_call: TRBV2; d_call: .; cdr3_nt: TGTGCCAGCAGCAGAGAGACGGGACAATTGTTTGGGAACACTGAAGCTTTCTTT; cdr3_aa: CASSRETGQLFGNTEAFF
j_call: TRBJ2-5; clone_size: few; v_call: TRBV7-9; d_call: .; cdr3_nt: TGTGCCAGCAGCTTAGCGCTGGGGGCAGAGACCCAGTACTTC; cdr3_aa: CASSLALGAETQYF
j_call: TRBJ1-1; clone_size: .; v_call: TRBV28; d_call: .; cdr3_nt: TGTGCCAGCGACGACATGAACACTGAAGCTTTCTTT; cdr3_aa: CASDDMNTEAFF
j_call: TRBJ2-7; clone_size: few; v_call: TRBV4-1; d_call: .; cdr3_nt: TGCGCCAGCAGCCAGGGACCCCTTGGCGAGCAGTACTTC; cdr3_aa: CASSQGPLGEQYF
j_call: TRBJ2-1; clone_size: once; v_call: TRBV30; d_call: TRBD2; cdr3_nt: TGTGCCTGGAGTATTGAAGCGGGAAATTATGAGCAGTTCTTC; cdr3_aa: CAWSIEAGNYEQFF